The clone carrying this T cell receptor beta chain has only one observation. The sample originates from a study of blood T cell repertoires in COVID-19. On the study more broadly: The United States, Italy and Spain provided the acute and convalescent COVID-19 samples.

The CDR3 has 18 amino acids. Per the germline V gene, CDR1 is SGHTA and CDR2 is FQGNSA. V was trimmed by 3 bases and J by 0 bases, leaving 18 bases between them. The table came from immunoSEQ multiplex PCR; TCRdb's copy has only in-frame clones and leaves some out. The sample lists approximately 90,000 clones, 85% to 90% occurring once. The chain is built from TRBV7-2 and TRBJ1-5; the D gene is possibly TRBD1 (5 bases). What was sequenced was peripheral blood. The receptor's source is a man aged 55 to 69 with acute or convalescent COVID-19. The CDR3 DNA is TGTGCCAGCAGCTTCCCATTGGCGGGGGGGGTTAGCAATCAGCCCCAGCATTTT. The encoded protein is CASSFPLAGGVSNQPQHF.